The 11 T cell receptor beta chains in this list originate from one sample, sequenced in a study of cytomegalovirus exposure and HLA in healthy donors. The PCR made use of 60 Vbeta and 13 Jbeta primers. Libraries were prepared by immunoSEQ multiplex PCR; TCRdb keeps only in-frame clonotypes and omits some of them. There are 120,000 or so clones in the sample; about three quarters occur only once, and 2.7% lies in the top ten. Specimen: PBMCs. The receptors stem from a woman between 40 and 50 years old in good health and CMV-seropositive.

The chain employs TRBV7-9 and TRBJ2-3; TRBD2 agrees at 13 bases. Germline assignment: CDR1 SEHNR and CDR2 FQNEAQ (reference sequence). The CDR3 is 17 residues long. V was pared by 2 bases and J by 4 bases, with 6 bases of the junction left unmatched. The CDR3 DNA is TGTGCCAGCAGCTTAACTAGCGGGGGGGCCGGCGCAGATACGCAGTATTTT. It encodes CASSLTSGGAGADTQYF.

The genes are TRBV14 and TRBJ2-3, with a possible D match to TRBD2 (5 bases). The CDR3 runs 16 residues. Germline CDR1 SGHDN, CDR2 FVKESK. The germline V and J ends were trimmed by 1 base and 0 bases, with 11 bases remaining between them. DNA of the CDR3: TGTGCCAGCAGCCAAGTCCGACTACTCAGCACAGATACGCAGTATTTT. This translates into CASSQVRLLSTDTQYF.

This chain connects TRBV6-6 to TRBJ2-7, with 13 bases lining up with TRBD2. The length of the CDR3 is 15 residues. In germline, CDR1 is MNHNY, CDR2 SVGAGI (reference sequence). V lost 6 bases, J lost 5 bases, and 7 bases stayed unmatched. CDR3 in amino acids: CASRKSTSGGHEQYF. Written as DNA, the CDR3 is TGTGCCAGCAGGAAGTCGACTAGCGGGGGGCACGAGCAGTACTTC.

CDR3 bases: TGTGCCAGCAGCTTAAGGCGGGAGAATGAGCAGTTCTTC. Translated, it gives CASSLRRENEQFF. The chain has TRBV7-3 and TRBJ2-1; 7 positions match TRBD2. J lost 7 bases, V lost 1 base, and 1 base had no gene match. CDR1 is SGHTA, CDR2 FQGTGA, per germline. CDR3 length equals 13 residues.

This clone was detected a few times. The CDR3 spells CASGGGPGANQPQHF. The CDR3 DNA is TGTGCCAGCGGGGGGGGGCCGGGCGCCAATCAGCCCCAGCATTTT. The chain combines TRBV6-1 with TRBJ1-5; D might be TRBD1 (6 bases). The length of the CDR3 is 15 residues. The V gene's germline CDR1 is MNHNS and CDR2 SASEGT. Trimming took off 8 bases at V and 3 bases at J, with 17 bases between the two ends.

The rearrangement links TRBV5-4 to TRBJ2-2; TRBD1 aligns across 7 bases. The length of the CDR3 is 18 residues. V shed 4 bases, J shed 6 bases, and the junction held 18 bases outside the gene matches. CDR1 and CDR2 from the germline V gene are SGHNT and YYREEE (reference sequence). The CDR3 region has the DNA TGTGCCAGCAGCGGACCAGCCCCCAGGGGGTCTTTTCCCGGGGAGCTGTTTTTT. This sequence encodes CASSGPAPRGSFPGELFF. Combining the CDR3 with reference TRBV5-4 and TRBJ2-2 gives the whole variable domain ETGVTQSPTHLIKTRGQQVTLRCSSQSGHNTVSWYQQALGQGPQFIFQYYREEENGRGNFPPRFSGLQFPNYSSELNVNALELDDSALYLCASSGPAPRGSFPGELFFGEGSRLTVL.

The chain employs TRBV15 and TRBJ2-5, with TRBD1 matching over 7 bases. The CDR3 is made up of 15 amino acids. The J segment lost 0 bases and the V segment lost 2 bases, leaving 3 bases of the junction unmatched. Germline-derived CDR1 and CDR2 are LNHNV and YYDKDF (reference sequence). The CDR3 region is CATSRLTGDQETQYF. The CDR3 bases are TGTGCCACCAGCAGATTAACAGGGGACCAAGAGACCCAGTACTTC.

The V gene is TRBV18, the J gene TRBJ1-5; the D is unclear. The ends were cut back, 8 bases at V and 3 bases at J, with 14 bases in the middle. There are 14 residues in the CDR3. CDR1 is KGHSH and CDR2 is LQKENI in the germline V gene. The CDR3 nucleotides are TGTGCCAGCCGCGGTGAGGAGTTCAATCAGCCCCAGCATTTT. This encodes CASRGEEFNQPQHF.

The chain carries TRBV27 and TRBJ2-3, with 9 bases matching TRBD2. There are 15 residues in the CDR3. The germline CDR1 and CDR2 sequences are MNHEY and SMNVEV (reference sequence). V was clipped by 3 bases and J by 1 base; unmatched bases: 2. CDR3 bases: TGTGCCAGCAGTTTGGAGCGGGGGGGCACAGATACGCAGTATTTT. Its protein is CASSLERGGTDTQYF.

This clone came up a few times. The J gene is TRBJ2-1, the V gene TRBV18, with D perhaps TRBD2 (6 bases). The V gene lost 0 bases and the J gene lost 0 bases, with 12 bases spanning the gap. CDR3 length: 17 residues. Germline V gives CDR1 KGHSH, CDR2 LQKENI. CDR3 amino acids: CASSPPLLAASYNEQFF. The CDR3, as DNA: TGTGCCAGCTCACCACCCCTCTTAGCGGCCTCCTACAATGAGCAGTTCTTC.

Written as DNA, the CDR3 is TGTGCCAGCAGCTTAGAAGGGGGCTTAGGCTATGGCTACACCTTC. Its translation: CASSLEGGLGYGYTF. The chain combines TRBV7-2 with TRBJ1-2; 7 positions agree with TRBD1. The V gene end was trimmed by 1 base and the J gene end by 4 bases; junction bases not matched to a gene: 6. The CDR3 covers 15 residues. Germline V CDR1 and CDR2: SGHTA, FQGNSA.